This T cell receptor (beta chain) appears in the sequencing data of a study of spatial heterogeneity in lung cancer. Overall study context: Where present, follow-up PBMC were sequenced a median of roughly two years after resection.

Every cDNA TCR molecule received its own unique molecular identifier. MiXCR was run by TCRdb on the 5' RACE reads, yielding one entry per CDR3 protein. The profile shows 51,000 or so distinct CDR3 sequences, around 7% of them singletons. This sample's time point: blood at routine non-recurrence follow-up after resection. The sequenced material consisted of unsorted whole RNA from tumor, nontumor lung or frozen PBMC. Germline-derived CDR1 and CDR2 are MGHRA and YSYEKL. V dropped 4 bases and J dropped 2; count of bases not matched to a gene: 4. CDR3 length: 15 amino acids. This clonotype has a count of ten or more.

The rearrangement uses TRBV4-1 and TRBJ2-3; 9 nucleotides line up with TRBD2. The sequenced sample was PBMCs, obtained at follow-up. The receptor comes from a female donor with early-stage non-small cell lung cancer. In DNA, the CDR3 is TGCGCCAGCAGCCGAACTAGCGGGCTCACAGATACGCAGTATTTT. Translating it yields CASSRTSGLTDTQYF.